Given below is one T cell receptor (beta chain) in context. Its specificity is unknown. Germline V gene data show CDR1 as SNHLY and CDR2 as FYNNEI. J gave up 2 bases and V 7 bases, and 4 bases lay outside the gene matches. This CDR3 contains 14 residues. The authors loaded about 0.2 ug DNA, some 32,000 T cell genomes, into sorted-subset replicate PCRs. Profiling relied on immunoSEQ multiplex PCR, and the TCRdb table lists in-frame clones only, not all of them. The sample records roughly 2.6 million clones, approximately 90% being singletons. This sample stems from a study of shared clonotypes between healthy human individuals. The overall study: CD4 naive cells filled three plates per donor, CD4 memory three, CD8 naive two and CD8 memory one. Overall study results and limits: Lower generation probabilities were found for non-shared clonotypes than for those shared by all four donors.

Sequenced material: naive CD4+ T cells sorted from blood. Subset described: CD45RA+ positively selected. The chain couples TRBV2 to TRBJ1-3; 8 bases align to TRBD1. This sequence was found in a young man in good health. The CDR3 nucleotides are TGTGCCAGCATTCAGGGGGCGGCTGGAAACACCATATATTTT. Its protein is CASIQGAAGNTIYF.